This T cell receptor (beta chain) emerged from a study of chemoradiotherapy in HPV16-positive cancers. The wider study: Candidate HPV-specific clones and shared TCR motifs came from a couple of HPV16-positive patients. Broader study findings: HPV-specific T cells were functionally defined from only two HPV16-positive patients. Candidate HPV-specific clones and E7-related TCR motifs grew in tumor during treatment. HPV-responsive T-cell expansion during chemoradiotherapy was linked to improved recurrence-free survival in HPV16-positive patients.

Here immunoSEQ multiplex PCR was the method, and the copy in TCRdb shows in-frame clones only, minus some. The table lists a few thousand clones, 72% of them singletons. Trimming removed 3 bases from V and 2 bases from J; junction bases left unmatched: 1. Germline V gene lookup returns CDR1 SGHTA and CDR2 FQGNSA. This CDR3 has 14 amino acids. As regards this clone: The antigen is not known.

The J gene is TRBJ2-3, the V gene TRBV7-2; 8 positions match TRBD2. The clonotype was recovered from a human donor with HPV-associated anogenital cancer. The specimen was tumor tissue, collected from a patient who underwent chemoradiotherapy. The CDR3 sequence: CASSFSGATDTQYF. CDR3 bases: TGTGCCAGCAGCTTTAGCGGGGCCACAGATACGCAGTATTTT.